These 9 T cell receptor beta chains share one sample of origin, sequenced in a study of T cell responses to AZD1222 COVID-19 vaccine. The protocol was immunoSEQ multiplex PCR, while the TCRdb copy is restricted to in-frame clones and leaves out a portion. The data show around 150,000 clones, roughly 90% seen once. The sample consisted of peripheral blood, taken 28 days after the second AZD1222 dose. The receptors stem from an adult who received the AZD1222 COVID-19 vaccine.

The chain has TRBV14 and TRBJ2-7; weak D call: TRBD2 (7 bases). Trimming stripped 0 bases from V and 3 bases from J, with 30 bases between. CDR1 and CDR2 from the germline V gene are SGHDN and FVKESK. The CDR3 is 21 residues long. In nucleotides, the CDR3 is TGTGCCAGCAGCCAAGATCCAAGTCTATCGAGGGGGGGAGACTACGTCTACGAGCAGTACTTC. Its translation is CASSQDPSLSRGGDYVYEQYF.

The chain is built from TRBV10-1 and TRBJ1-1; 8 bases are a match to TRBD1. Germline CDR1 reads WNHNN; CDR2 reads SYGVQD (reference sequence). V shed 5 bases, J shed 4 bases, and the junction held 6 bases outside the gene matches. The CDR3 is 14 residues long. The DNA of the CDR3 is TGCGCCAGCAGTACGGGACAGGCCCCCACTGAAGCTTTCTTT. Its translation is CASSTGQAPTEAFF.

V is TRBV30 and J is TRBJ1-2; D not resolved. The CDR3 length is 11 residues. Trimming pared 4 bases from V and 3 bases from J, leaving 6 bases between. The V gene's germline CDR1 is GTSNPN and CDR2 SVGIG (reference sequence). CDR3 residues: CAWTSDYGYTF. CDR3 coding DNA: TGTGCCTGGACATCCGACTATGGCTACACCTTC. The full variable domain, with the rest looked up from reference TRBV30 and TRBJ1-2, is SQTIHQWPATLVQPVGSPLSLECTVEGTSNPNLYWYRQAAGRGLQLLFYSVGIGQISSEVPQNLSASRPQDRQFILSSKKLLLSDSGFYLCAWTSDYGYTFGSGTRLTVV.

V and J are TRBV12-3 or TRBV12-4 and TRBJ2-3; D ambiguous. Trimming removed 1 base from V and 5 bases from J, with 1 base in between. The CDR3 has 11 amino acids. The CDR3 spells CASSLGDTQYF. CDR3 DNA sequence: TGTGCCAGCAGTTTAGGAGATACGCAGTATTTT.

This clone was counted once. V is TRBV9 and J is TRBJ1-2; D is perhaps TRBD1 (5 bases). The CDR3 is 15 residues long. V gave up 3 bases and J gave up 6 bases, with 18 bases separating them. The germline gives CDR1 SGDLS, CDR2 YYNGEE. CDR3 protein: CASSGGTGTANGYTF. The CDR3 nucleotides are TGTGCCAGCAGCGGTGGGACCGGGACGGCTAATGGCTACACCTTC.

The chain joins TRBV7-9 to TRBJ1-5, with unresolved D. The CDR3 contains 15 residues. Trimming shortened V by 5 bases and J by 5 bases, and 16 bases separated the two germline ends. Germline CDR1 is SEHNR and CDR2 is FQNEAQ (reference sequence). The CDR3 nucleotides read TGTGCCAGCAGCACGGCTCCCTCGTCCGATCAGCCCCAGCATTTT. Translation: CASSTAPSSDQPQHF.

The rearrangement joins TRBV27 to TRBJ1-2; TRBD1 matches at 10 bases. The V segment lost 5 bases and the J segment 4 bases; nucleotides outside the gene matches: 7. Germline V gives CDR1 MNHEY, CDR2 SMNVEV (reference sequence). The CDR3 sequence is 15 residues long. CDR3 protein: CASSPGTGVGYGYTF. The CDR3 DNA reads TGTGCCAGCAGTCCGGGGACAGGGGTAGGCTATGGCTACACCTTC.

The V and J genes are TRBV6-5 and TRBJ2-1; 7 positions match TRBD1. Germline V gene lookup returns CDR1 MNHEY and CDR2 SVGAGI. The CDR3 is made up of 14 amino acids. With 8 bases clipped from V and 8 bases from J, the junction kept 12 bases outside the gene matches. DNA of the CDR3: TGTGCCAGCGGTCTAACAGGGGTGGACGATGAGCAGTTCTTC. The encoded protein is CASGLTGVDDEQFF.

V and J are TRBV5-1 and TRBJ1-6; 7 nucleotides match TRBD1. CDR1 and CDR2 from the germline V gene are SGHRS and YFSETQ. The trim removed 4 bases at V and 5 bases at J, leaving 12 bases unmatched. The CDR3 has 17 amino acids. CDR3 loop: CASSIRTGEFNNSPLHF. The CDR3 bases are TGCGCCAGCAGCATCCGGACAGGCGAATTTAATAATTCACCCCTCCACTTT.